Sequencing of this TCR beta chain was carried out in a study of cytotoxic CD8 clonotypes in ibrutinib-treated CLL. About the research overall: Patients gave response samples after a median around eleven months of treatment, range 6 to 36. Whole-study results and caveats: Few clonotypes were public, and these shrank or held steady under treatment.

As concerns this clone: Its antigen is currently unknown.

Sequenced by immunoSEQ multiplex PCR; TCRdb stores in-frame clones only, minus some. This table has around 92,000 clones, 60% to 80% appearing once. PBMCs were cryopreserved, and approximately 1.8 micrograms of genomic DNA from them went into TCR beta libraries. Germline V gene sequence: CDR1 KGHSH, CDR2 LQKENI. The CDR3 runs to 17 residues. V was shortened by 2 bases and J by 1 base, with 16 bases between the two germline ends. This sample comprised PBMCs, obtained after 24 months of ibrutinib treatment. The chain employs TRBV18 and TRBJ2-3; a possible D gene is TRBD2 (6 bases). The source is a human donor with chronic lymphocytic leukemia. The CDR3 loop reads CASSPRGGGLGTDTQYF. CDR3 nucleotides: TGTGCCAGCTCACCAAGAGGTGGGGGACTTGGCACAGATACGCAGTATTTT.